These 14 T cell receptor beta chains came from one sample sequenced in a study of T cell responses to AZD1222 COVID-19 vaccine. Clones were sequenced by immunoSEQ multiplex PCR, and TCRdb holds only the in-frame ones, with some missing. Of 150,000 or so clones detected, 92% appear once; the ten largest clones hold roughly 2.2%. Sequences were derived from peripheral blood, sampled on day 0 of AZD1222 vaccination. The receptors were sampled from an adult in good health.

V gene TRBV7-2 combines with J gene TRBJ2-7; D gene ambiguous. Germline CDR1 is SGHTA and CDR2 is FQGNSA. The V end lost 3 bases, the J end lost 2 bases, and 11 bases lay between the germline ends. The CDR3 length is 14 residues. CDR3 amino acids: CASSLSSTTYEQYF. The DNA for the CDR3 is TGTGCCAGCAGCTTGAGTTCTACTACCTACGAGCAGTACTTC.

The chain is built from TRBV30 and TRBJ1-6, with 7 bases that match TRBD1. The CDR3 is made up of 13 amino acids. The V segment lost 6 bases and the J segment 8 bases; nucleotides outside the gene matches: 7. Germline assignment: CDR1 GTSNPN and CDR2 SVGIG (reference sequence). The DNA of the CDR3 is TGTGCCTGTGAGGGGGCTCGGGATTCACCCCTCCACTTT. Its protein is CACEGARDSPLHF.

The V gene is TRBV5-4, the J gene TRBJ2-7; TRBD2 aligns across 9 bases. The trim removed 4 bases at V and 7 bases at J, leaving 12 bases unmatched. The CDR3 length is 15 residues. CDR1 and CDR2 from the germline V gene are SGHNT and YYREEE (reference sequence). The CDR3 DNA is TGTGCCAGCAGCCCGATAGGGACTAGCAGAACAGAGCAGTACTTC. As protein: CASSPIGTSRTEQYF.

The CDR3, as DNA: TGTGCCAGCAGCTTAGTGGGGGGGGCGAAGGACGAGCAGTACTTC. Translation: CASSLVGGAKDEQYF. The chain combines TRBV7-2 with TRBJ2-7; possibly TRBD2 for D (7 bases). This CDR3 comprises 15 residues. V was cut by 1 base and J by 5 bases, with 15 bases left in between. In germline, CDR1 is SGHTA, CDR2 FQGNSA.

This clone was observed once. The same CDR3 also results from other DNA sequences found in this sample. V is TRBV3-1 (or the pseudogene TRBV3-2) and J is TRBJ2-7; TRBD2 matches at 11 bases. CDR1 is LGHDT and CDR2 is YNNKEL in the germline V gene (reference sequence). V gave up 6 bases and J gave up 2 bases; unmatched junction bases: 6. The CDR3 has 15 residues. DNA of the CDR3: TGTGCCAGCAGGGACACTAGCGGGAGCACCTACGAGCAGTACTTC. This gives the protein CASRDTSGSTYEQYF.

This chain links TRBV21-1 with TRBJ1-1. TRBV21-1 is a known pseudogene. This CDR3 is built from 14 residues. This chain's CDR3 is CASSKAVGGDEAFF. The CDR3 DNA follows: TGTGCCAGCAGCAAAGCGGTCGGTGGCGATGAAGCTTTCTTT.

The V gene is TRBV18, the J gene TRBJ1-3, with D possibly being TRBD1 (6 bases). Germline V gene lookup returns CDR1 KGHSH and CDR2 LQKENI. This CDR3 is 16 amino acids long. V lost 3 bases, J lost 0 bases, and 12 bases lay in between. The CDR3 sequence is CASSPLDSGSGNTIYF. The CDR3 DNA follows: TGTGCCAGCTCACCTTTGGACAGTGGCTCTGGAAACACCATATATTTT.

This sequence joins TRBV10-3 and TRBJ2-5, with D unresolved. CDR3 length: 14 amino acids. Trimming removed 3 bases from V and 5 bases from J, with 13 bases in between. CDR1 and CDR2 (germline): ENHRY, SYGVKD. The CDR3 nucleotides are TGTGCCATCAGTGATGACTTGAACTCCGAGACCCAGTACTTC. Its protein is CAISDDLNSETQYF.

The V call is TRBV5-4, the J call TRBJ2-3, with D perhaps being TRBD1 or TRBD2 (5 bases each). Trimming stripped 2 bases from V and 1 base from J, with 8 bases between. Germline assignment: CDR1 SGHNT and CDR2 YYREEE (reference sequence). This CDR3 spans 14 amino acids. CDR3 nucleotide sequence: TGTGCCAGCAGCTTCCAGGGAGGCACAGATACGCAGTATTTT. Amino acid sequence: CASSFQGGTDTQYF.

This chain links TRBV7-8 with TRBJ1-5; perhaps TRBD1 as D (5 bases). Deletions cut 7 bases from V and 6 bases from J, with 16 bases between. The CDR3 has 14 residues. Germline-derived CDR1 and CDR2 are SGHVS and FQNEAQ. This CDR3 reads CASTLGAGGQPQHF. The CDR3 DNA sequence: TGTGCCAGCACCCTAGGGGCGGGAGGTCAGCCCCAGCATTTT.

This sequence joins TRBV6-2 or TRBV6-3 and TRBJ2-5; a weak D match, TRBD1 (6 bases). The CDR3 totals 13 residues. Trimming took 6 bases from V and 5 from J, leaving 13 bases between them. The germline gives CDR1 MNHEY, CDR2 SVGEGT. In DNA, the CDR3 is TGTGCCAGCAGCGACAGGTGGTCGGAGACCCAGTACTTC. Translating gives CASSDRWSETQYF.

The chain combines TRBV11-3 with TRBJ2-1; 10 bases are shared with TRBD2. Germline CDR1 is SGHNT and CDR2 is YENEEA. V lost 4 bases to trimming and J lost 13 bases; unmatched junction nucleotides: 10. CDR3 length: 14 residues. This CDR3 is CASSWGGPSGRQFF. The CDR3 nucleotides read TGTGCCAGCAGCTGGGGGGGACCTAGCGGGAGACAGTTCTTC.

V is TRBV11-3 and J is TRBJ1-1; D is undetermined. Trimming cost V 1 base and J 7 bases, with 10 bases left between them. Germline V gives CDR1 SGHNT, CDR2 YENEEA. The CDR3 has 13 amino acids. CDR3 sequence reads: CASSLGGGREAFF. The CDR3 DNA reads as TGTGCCAGCAGCTTAGGTGGAGGACGTGAAGCTTTCTTT.

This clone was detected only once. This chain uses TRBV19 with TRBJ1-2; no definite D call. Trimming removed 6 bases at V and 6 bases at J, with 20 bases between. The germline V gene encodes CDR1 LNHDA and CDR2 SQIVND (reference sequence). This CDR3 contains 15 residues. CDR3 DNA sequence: TGTGCCAGTAGGGCCTCGATAGCTGAACCGGATGGCTACACCTTC. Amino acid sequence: CASRASIAEPDGYTF.